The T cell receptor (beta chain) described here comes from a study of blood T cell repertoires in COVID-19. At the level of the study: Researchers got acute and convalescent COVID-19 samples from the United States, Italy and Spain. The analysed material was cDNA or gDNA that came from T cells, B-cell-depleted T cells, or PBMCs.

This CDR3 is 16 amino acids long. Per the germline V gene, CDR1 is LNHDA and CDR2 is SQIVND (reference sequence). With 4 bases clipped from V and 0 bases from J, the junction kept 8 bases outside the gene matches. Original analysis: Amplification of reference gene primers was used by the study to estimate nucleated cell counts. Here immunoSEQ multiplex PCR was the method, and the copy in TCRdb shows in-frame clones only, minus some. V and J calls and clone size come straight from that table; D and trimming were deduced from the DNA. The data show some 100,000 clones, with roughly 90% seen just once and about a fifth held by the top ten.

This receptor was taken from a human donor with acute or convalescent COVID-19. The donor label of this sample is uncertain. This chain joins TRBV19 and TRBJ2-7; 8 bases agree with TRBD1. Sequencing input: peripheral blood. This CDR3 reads CASSSGQGYSSYEQYF. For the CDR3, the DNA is TGTGCCAGTAGTAGCGGACAGGGATATAGCTCCTACGAGCAGTACTTC.